The present T cell receptor (beta chain) was sequenced within a study of blood T cells in healthy people across ages. The CDR3 contains 13 residues. The V gene lost 7 bases and the J gene lost 0 bases, with 11 bases spanning the gap. The germline V gene encodes CDR1 SQVTM and CDR2 ANQGSEA. A J-beta primer mix and a sample-barcoded 5' primer were used in a second PCR of roughly 6 to 12 cycles. Researchers report that each sample yielded at least 2.5 million CDR3-containing paired-end reads. Each CDR3 protein is one row after TCRdb ran MiXCR on the 5' RACE reads. The data hold hundreds of thousands of distinct CDR3 sequences, with about 30% observed a single time. In its sample, this clonotype was seen many times.

The chain joins TRBV29-1 to TRBJ2-3; TRBD2 might be the D (6 bases). The specimen was blood. The receptor was isolated from a woman at least 80 years old in good health. The CDR3 here is CSGGSGSTDTQYF. The CDR3 DNA is TGCAGCGGCGGTAGCGGAAGCACAGATACGCAGTATTTT.